One and the same sample provided the 18 T cell receptor beta chains below, sequenced in a study of blood T cell repertoires in COVID-19. Clones were sequenced by immunoSEQ multiplex PCR, and TCRdb holds only the in-frame ones, with some missing. This table has about 140,000 clones, 88% appearing once. The sequencing sample was made of peripheral blood. The receptors derive from a human donor with COVID-19, enrolled during active disease. The donor label of this sample is uncertain.

This chain links TRBV5-4 with TRBJ1-1; D unresolved. V was pared by 4 bases and J by 4 bases, with 11 bases between. The germline CDR1 and CDR2 sequences are SGHNT and YYREEE (reference sequence). CDR3 size: 13 residues. The CDR3 region is CASSVPGSTEAFF. The CDR3 DNA reads as TGTGCCAGCAGCGTCCCGGGTTCCACTGAAGCTTTCTTT. The complete variable domain, with remaining parts taken from reference TRBV5-4 and TRBJ1-1, reads ETGVTQSPTHLIKTRGQQVTLRCSSQSGHNTVSWYQQALGQGPQFIFQYYREEENGRGNFPPRFSGLQFPNYSSELNVNALELDDSALYLCASSVPGSTEAFFGQGTRLTVV.

V usage is TRBV30 and J usage is TRBJ1-4, with a possible D match to TRBD1 (6 bases). This CDR3 is 16 amino acids long. CDR1 and CDR2 (germline): GTSNPN, SVGIG (reference sequence). V lost 2 bases and J lost 5, with 18 bases in between. This chain's CDR3 is CAWSSHMGQSNEKLFF. The CDR3 nucleotides read TGTGCCTGGAGTAGCCACATGGGACAAAGCAATGAAAAACTGTTTTTT.

The chain combines TRBV3-1 (or the pseudogene TRBV3-2) with TRBJ1-1; no clear D gene. Trimming cost V 0 bases and J 8 bases, with 19 bases left between them. Germline CDR1 reads LGHDT; CDR2 reads YNNKEL (reference sequence). The CDR3 has 16 residues. The CDR3, as DNA: TGTGCCAGCAGCCAAGAAGTAGGGTGGGGAGGAGACGAAGCTTTCTTT. Its protein product is CASSQEVGWGGDEAFF.

This chain joins TRBV11-1 and TRBJ1-1; D not certain. The germline V gene encodes CDR1 SGHAT and CDR2 FQDESV (reference sequence). V lost 3 bases to trimming and J lost 2 bases, with 10 bases between them. The CDR3 totals 14 residues. CDR3 region: CASSFATLNTEAFF. The CDR3 region has the DNA TGTGCCAGCAGCTTTGCTACCCTAAACACTGAAGCTTTCTTT.

The chain links TRBV7-2 to TRBJ1-2; D gene uncertain. V lost 5 bases to trimming and J lost 6 bases, with 19 bases between them. The V gene's germline CDR1 is SGHTA and CDR2 FQGNSA. This CDR3 has 15 amino acids. Here the CDR3 reads CASSVRRDPWDGYTF. CDR3 nucleotides: TGTGCCAGCAGCGTGCGGAGGGATCCTTGGGATGGCTACACCTTC.

The J gene is TRBJ2-3, the V gene TRBV29-1; 7 bases fit TRBD1. The CDR3 loop spans 14 amino acids. The germline V gene has CDR1 SQVTM and CDR2 ANQGSEA. V shed 5 bases and J 5 bases; nucleotides not matched to a gene: 10. The CDR3: CSVTVRTGVDTQYF. The CDR3 DNA reads as TGCAGCGTTACCGTCCGAACAGGGGTAGATACGCAGTATTTT.

J is TRBJ1-3 and V is TRBV2, with no clear D. V was trimmed by 8 bases and J by 4 bases, leaving 9 bases between them. Germline V lookup: CDR1 SNHLY, CDR2 FYNNEI. This CDR3 comprises 12 residues. The CDR3 bases are TGTGCCAGCCACGGGATAGGAAACACCATATATTTT. It is translated as CASHGIGNTIYF.

V and J are TRBV7-8 and TRBJ1-2; 8 bases fit TRBD1. The CDR3 covers 16 residues. Germline CDR1 is SGHVS and CDR2 is FQNEAQ. The V segment lost 0 bases and the J segment 0 bases; nucleotides outside the gene matches: 3. The CDR3 DNA is TGTGCCAGCAGCTTAGCTGACAGGGGAGCTAACTATGGCTACACCTTC. Translating it yields CASSLADRGANYGYTF.

V and J are TRBV6-5 and TRBJ1-5; D remains unclear. The germline V gene encodes CDR1 MNHEY and CDR2 SVGAGI. This CDR3 is 14 amino acids long. V lost 9 bases to trimming and J lost 1 base, with 13 bases between them. The CDR3 DNA sequence: TGTGCCAGTTTGCCCCTCCAGAGCAATCAGCCCCAGCATTTT. It specifies CASLPLQSNQPQHF.

This clone was counted a single time. V and J are TRBV2 and TRBJ1-2, with D hard to call. The germline gives CDR1 SNHLY, CDR2 FYNNEI. The CDR3 length is 13 residues. The ends were cut back, 4 bases at V and 5 bases at J, with 11 bases in the middle. The CDR3 region is CASSAFGPYGYTF. In DNA, the CDR3 is TGTGCCAGCAGTGCCTTTGGGCCGTATGGCTACACCTTC. Together with reference TRBV2 and TRBJ1-2, the CDR3 gives the full variable domain: EPEVTQTPSHQVTQMGQEVILRCVPISNHLYFYWYRQILGQKVEFLVSFYNNEISEKSEIFDDQFSVERPDGSNFTLKIRSTKLEDSAMYFCASSAFGPYGYTFGSGTRLTVV.

The rearrangement uses TRBV5-1 and TRBJ2-3; 9 nucleotides match TRBD2. Per the germline V gene, CDR1 is SGHRS and CDR2 is YFSETQ. This CDR3 comprises 16 residues. V lost 4 bases, J lost 3 bases, and 9 bases stayed unmatched. The CDR3 DNA is TGCGCCAGCAGCCCGAGGACTAGCGAGGGAACAGATACGCAGTATTTT. This sequence encodes CASSPRTSEGTDTQYF. Full variable domain (remainder filled in from reference TRBV5-1 and TRBJ2-3): KAGVTQTPRYLIKTRGQQVTLSCSPISGHRSVSWYQQTPGQGLQFLFEYFSETQRNKGNFPGRFSGRQFSNSRSEMNVSTLELGDSALYLCASSPRTSEGTDTQYFGPGTRLTVL.

V is TRBV25-1 and J is TRBJ2-4; 7 bases map to TRBD1. The CDR3 covers 14 residues. V dropped 4 bases and J dropped 0; count of bases not matched to a gene: 0. CDR1 is MGHDK, CDR2 SYGVNS, per germline. The DNA of the CDR3 is TGTGCCAGCAGTGGACAGGGAGCCAAAAACATTCAGTACTTC. Translation gives CASSGQGAKNIQYF.

The gene calls are TRBV6-6 and TRBJ1-2; 10 nucleotides align to TRBD1. The germline CDR1 and CDR2 sequences are MNHNY and SVGAGI (reference sequence). The V gene end was trimmed by 7 bases and the J gene end by 6 bases; junction bases not matched to a gene: 11. This CDR3 is 15 amino acids long. The CDR3 sequence is CASTDRQGAVHGYTF. The CDR3 nucleotides are TGTGCCAGCACAGATCGACAGGGGGCAGTCCATGGCTACACCTTC.

The chain joins TRBV28 to TRBJ2-7; D is perhaps TRBD2 (6 bases). Per the germline V gene, CDR1 is MDHEN and CDR2 is SYDVKM. V was pared by 6 bases and J by 0 bases, with 21 bases between. The CDR3 is 17 residues long. The CDR3 region is CASSSPAPEGSSYEQYF. The CDR3 bases are TGTGCCAGCAGCTCTCCCGCCCCGGAGGGGAGCTCCTACGAGCAGTACTTC.

J is TRBJ1-2 and V is TRBV6-4; unclear D gene. Per germline, CDR1 MRHNA and CDR2 SNTAGT. V was cut by 3 bases and J by 3 bases, with 11 bases left in between. There are 14 residues in the CDR3. The CDR3 here is CASSEEVTDYGYTF. Here the CDR3 DNA reads TGTGCCAGCAGTGAGGAGGTCACGGACTATGGCTACACCTTC.

This chain links TRBV10-3 with TRBJ2-7, with a weak D call TRBD2 (6 bases). Germline V CDR1 and CDR2: ENHRY, SYGVKD. Trimming stripped 7 bases from V and 0 bases from J, with 10 bases between. The CDR3 length is 13 residues. In DNA form, the CDR3 reads TGTGCCATCACGGGGGAAACCTCCTACGAGCAGTACTTC. Amino acids: CAITGETSYEQYF.

The J gene is TRBJ2-1, the V gene TRBV4-2, with 8 nucleotides matching TRBD2. This CDR3 comprises 14 residues. With V trimmed by 5 bases and J by 7 bases, 7 bases remained unmatched. CDR1 is LGHNA, CDR2 YNFKEQ, per germline. The CDR3 protein is CASSKRVAGNEQFF. As DNA, the CDR3 is TGTGCCAGCAGCAAGCGGGTAGCGGGAAATGAGCAGTTCTTC.

The gene calls are TRBV5-1 and TRBJ1-1; weak D call: TRBD1 (6 bases). The V gene's germline CDR1 is SGHRS and CDR2 YFSETQ. Trimming took off 7 bases at V and 1 base at J, with 14 bases between the two ends. This CDR3 has 14 amino acids. In DNA form, the CDR3 reads TGCGCCAGCCAACAGGGACTACCGAACACTGAAGCTTTCTTT. The encoded protein is CASQQGLPNTEAFF.